The rows below give T cell receptor beta chains drawn from one sample of a study of blood T cell repertoires in COVID-19. TCRdb keeps only in-frame clones here, not all; method: immunoSEQ multiplex PCR. The sample shows fewer than 300,000 clones, 82% of them seen only once. Material for sequencing was peripheral blood. These receptors were taken from a woman aged 18-30 years with acute or convalescent COVID-19. Each CDR3 is given with its conserved first and last residue. A D gene is named only where the DNA matches it firmly. The listing skips clone size in some rows; elsewhere it reads once, few, many or a size class.

V	J	size	D	DNA	CDR3
TRBV7-8	TRBJ2-7	once	TRBD2	TGTGCCAGCAGCTTAGGGCAGGGAGGGCTCTACGAGCAGTACTTC	CASSLGQGGLYEQYF
TRBV28	TRBJ1-4	NA	NA	TGTGCCAGCAGTTACCAGGACAGCGTTACTAATGAAAAACTGTTTTTT	CASSYQDSVTNEKLFF
TRBV4-3	TRBJ2-4	NA	NA	TGCGCCAGCAGCCAAGTTGAAAATAGCGGTGCCAAAAACATTCAGTACTTC	CASSQVENSGAKNIQYF
TRBV9	TRBJ2-7	NA	TRBD1	TGTGCCAGCAGCGTAGCTGGACAGGGCTACGAGCAGTACTTC	CASSVAGQGYEQYF
TRBV3-1/TRBV3-2	TRBJ2-7	NA	NA	TGTGCCAGCAGCCAAGAACCTTGTTGCGGGATAACGCACGAGCAGTACTTC	CASSQEPCCGITHEQYF
TRBV18	TRBJ1-2	NA	TRBD1	TGTGCCAGCTCATCACCCGGGACAGGGGACTATGGCTACACCTTC	CASSSPGTGDYGYTF
TRBV28	TRBJ1-5	NA	NA	TGTGCCAGCAGTTTATTCAGGTTCAGGGGACCTTATAGCAATCAGCCCCAGCATTTT	CASSLFRFRGPYSNQPQHF
TRBV5-1	TRBJ1-2	few	NA	TGCGCCAGCAGCTCTGACGGGACACTAGATGGCTACACCTTC	CASSSDGTLDGYTF
TRBV4-3	TRBJ2-1	NA	NA	TGCGCCAGCAGCCAAGAATGGGCAGAAGTGAATGAGCAGTTCTTC	CASSQEWAEVNEQFF
TRBV5-6	TRBJ2-2	NA	NA	TGTGCCAGCAGCTTGGGGGGGCAGACCACCGGGGAGCTGTTTTTT	CASSLGGQTTGELFF
TRBV15	TRBJ2-5	NA	TRBD2	TGTGCCACCAGCAGAGAAGGGACTAGAGACGAAGAGACCCAGTACTTC	CATSREGTRDEETQYF
TRBV4-1	TRBJ2-7	NA	NA	TGCGCCAGCAGCCCGCCGACTGGGAGTTCATTTGGGGAGCAGTACTTC	CASSPPTGSSFGEQYF
TRBV29-1	TRBJ2-2	few	NA	TGCAGCGTTCCCTCGGGGTACACCGGGGAGCTGTTTTTT	CSVPSGYTGELFF
TRBV6-5	TRBJ1-1	NA	NA	TGTGCCAGCAGATCGAGTGTCGGGAACACTGAAGCTTTCTTT	CASRSSVGNTEAFF
TRBV6-5	TRBJ2-1	NA	TRBD2	TGTGCCAGCAGCAGAATAGCGGGCCCATGGGGGAACCAGTTCTTC	CASSRIAGPWGNQFF
TRBV30	TRBJ1-2	once	NA	TGTGCCTGGGTGGCCAAAATGTGGGGGGATGGCTACACCTTC	CAWVAKMWGDGYTF
TRBV2	TRBJ1-2	NA	NA	TGTGCCGGCAATGGAGGGGCAAACTATGGCTACACCTTC	CAGNGGANYGYTF
TRBV23-1	TRBJ2-7	NA	TRBD2	TGCGCCAGCAGTCAATCGCCCCGCTTATTGACTAGCGGCTCCTACGAGCAGTACTTC	CASSQSPRLLTSGSYEQYF
TRBV11-2	TRBJ1-1	NA	TRBD1	TGTGCCAGCAGCTCCAGGACAGGGCGGGACACTGAAGCTTTCTTT	CASSSRTGRDTEAFF
TRBV27	TRBJ1-4	NA	TRBD1	TGTGCCAGCAGTTTATCGCGGGACAGACCCAATGAAAAACTGTTTTTT	CASSLSRDRPNEKLFF
TRBV15	TRBJ2-7	once	TRBD2	TGTGCCACCAGCAGAGTGGGAGGGGCTAGCGGGCACGAGCAGTACTTC	CATSRVGGASGHEQYF
TRBV27	TRBJ2-3	NA	NA	TGTGCCAGCAGCCTCGGACTCACAGATACGCAGTATTTT	CASSLGLTDTQYF
TRBV6-5	TRBJ2-7	NA	TRBD1	TGTGCCAGCAGGAAAACGGGACAGCTATCCTACGAGCAGTACTTC	CASRKTGQLSYEQYF